These 21 T cell receptor beta chains share one sample of origin, sequenced in a study of blood T cell repertoires in COVID-19. Method: immunoSEQ multiplex PCR; TCRdb's copy keeps in-frame clones and lacks some. The sample yields 200,000 to 250,000 clones, around 86% seen once. The specimen sequenced was peripheral blood. The receptors come from a woman in her twenties or thirties who had recovered from COVID-19.

This chain uses TRBV13 with TRBJ2-1; 10 nucleotides line up with TRBD2. The junction had 5 bases not matched to a gene; V was cut back by 9 bases and J by 0 bases. The germline gives CDR1 PRHDT, CDR2 FYEKMQ (reference sequence). CDR3 length: 15 amino acids. CDR3 region: CARTSGRLSYNEQFF. In DNA, the CDR3 is TGTGCCAGGACTAGCGGGCGCCTCTCCTACAATGAGCAGTTCTTC.

The chain employs TRBV7-9 and TRBJ2-7; D is perhaps TRBD1 (6 bases). V was cut by 3 bases and J by 4 bases, with 10 bases left in between. The CDR3 runs 13 residues. Per the germline V gene, CDR1 is SEHNR and CDR2 is FQNEAQ (reference sequence). The CDR3 coding sequence is TGTGCCAGCAGCTTCACAGGGTTGTACGAGCAGTACTTC. It translates to CASSFTGLYEQYF.

This clone turned up a few times. V gene TRBV5-1 combines with J gene TRBJ2-1; TRBD1 aligns across 7 bases. This CDR3 contains 16 residues. Trimming cost V 0 bases and J 4 bases; bases outside gene matches: 7. The V gene's germline CDR1 is SGHRS and CDR2 YFSETQ. The CDR3: CASSLEWQGEYNEQFF. CDR3 nucleotides: TGCGCCAGCAGCTTGGAGTGGCAGGGGGAATACAATGAGCAGTTCTTC. Full variable domain (rest looked up from reference TRBV5-1 and TRBJ2-1): KAGVTQTPRYLIKTRGQQVTLSCSPISGHRSVSWYQQTPGQGLQFLFEYFSETQRNKGNFPGRFSGRQFSNSRSEMNVSTLELGDSALYLCASSLEWQGEYNEQFFGPGTRLTVL.

CDR3 bases: TGTGCCAGCGGCCTAGCGGGGCCCCGGGAGACCCAGTACTTC. Translation: CASGLAGPRETQYF. V gene TRBV5-4 combines with J gene TRBJ2-5, with TRBD2 matching 9 bases. The CDR3 length is 14 residues. The germline CDR1 and CDR2 sequences are SGHNT and YYREEE (reference sequence). Unmatched junction bases numbered 9, after V lost 7 bases and J lost 5 bases.

The CDR3 nucleotides read TGTGCCAGCAGTATACAGGGCCACACAGATACGCAGTATTTT. This gives the protein CASSIQGHTDTQYF. The chain joins TRBV6-5 to TRBJ2-3, with D perhaps TRBD1 (6 bases). Germline CDR1 and CDR2: MNHEY and SVGAGI. Trimming cost V 5 bases and J 2 bases, with 11 bases left between them. The CDR3 loop spans 14 amino acids.

The CDR3 nucleotides are TGCAGCGTGGGGCCGGGTCCCCCTTGGGACTACGAGCAGTACTTC. Amino acid sequence: CSVGPGPPWDYEQYF. This chain joins TRBV29-1 and TRBJ2-7; possible D gene TRBD1, 5 bases. CDR1 SQVTM and CDR2 ANQGSEA come from the germline V gene. V was trimmed by 6 bases and J by 3 bases, leaving 21 bases between them. The CDR3 has 15 amino acids.

V usage is TRBV25-1 and J usage is TRBJ2-7, with TRBD1 matching over 10 bases. The CDR3 is made up of 15 amino acids. Trimming at V came to 3 bases and at J to 4 bases, leaving 6 bases not matched to a gene. Germline lookup yields CDR1 MGHDK and CDR2 SYGVNS. CDR3: CASSEPRTGGYEQYF. The CDR3 DNA sequence: TGTGCCAGCAGTGAGCCTCGGACAGGGGGTTACGAGCAGTACTTC.

This chain connects TRBV7-7 to TRBJ2-1, with D tentatively TRBD2 (6 bases). Trimming took off 5 bases at V and 4 bases at J, with 15 bases between the two ends. CDR3 length: 15 residues. Germline V gene sequence: CDR1 SSHAT, CDR2 FNYEAQ (reference sequence). The CDR3 DNA is TGTGCCAGCAGCAAGGAGCGGGTGGGGTACAATGAGCAGTTCTTC. Its protein product is CASSKERVGYNEQFF.

J is TRBJ1-1 and V is TRBV12-3 or TRBV12-4; the D gene is possibly TRBD1 (6 bases). Trimming left V 3 bases short and J 5 bases short, with 10 bases between. CDR3 length: 13 residues. Here the CDR3 DNA reads TGTGCCAGCAGTTTTGGTACAGGGACTGAAGCTTTCTTT. This encodes CASSFGTGTEAFF.

CDR3: CASSLGLQGVGNTIYF. CDR3 DNA sequence: TGCGCCAGCAGCTTGGGTCTACAGGGAGTTGGAAACACCATATATTTT. The chain carries TRBV5-1 and TRBJ1-3; D is perhaps TRBD1 (6 bases). Looked up from germline, CDR1 is SGHRS and CDR2 is YFSETQ. This CDR3 is built from 16 residues. V lost 0 bases and J lost 3, with 13 bases in between.

This sequence joins TRBV6-5 and TRBJ2-4, with TRBD2 identical over 11 bases. Losses at the gene ends were 2 bases for V and 5 bases for J; bases not matched to a gene: 5. Germline V gene data show CDR1 as MNHEY and CDR2 as SVGAGI. The CDR3 length is 16 residues. CDR3 region: CASSYVAGLAENIQYF. The CDR3 nucleotides are TGTGCCAGCAGTTACGTGGCGGGACTAGCGGAAAACATTCAGTACTTC.

The chain uses TRBV4-3 and TRBJ2-7; 7 bases are a match to TRBD2. This CDR3 is built from 15 residues. Per germline, CDR1 LGHNA and CDR2 YSLEER. The trim removed 1 base at V and 0 bases at J, leaving 3 bases unmatched. The CDR3 sequence is CASSQVTGGSYEQYF. DNA for the CDR3: TGCGCCAGCAGCCAAGTCACGGGGGGCTCCTACGAGCAGTACTTC.

This clone was detected once. The chain combines TRBV27 with TRBJ1-2; TRBD1 is a possible D gene (5 bases). This CDR3 has 14 amino acids. V was cut by 6 bases and J by 6 bases, with 17 bases left in between. Germline lookup yields CDR1 MNHEY and CDR2 SMNVEV (reference sequence). This CDR3 is CASSLLGGNHGYTF. The CDR3 region has the DNA TGTGCCAGCAGCCTCCTCGGGGGGAACCATGGCTACACCTTC.

The chain combines TRBV6-1 with TRBJ1-1; possible D gene TRBD1, 6 bases. Between the trimmed V and J ends, which lost 3 bases and 4 bases, there was a span of 12 bases. Germline CDR1 is MNHNS and CDR2 is SASEGT. The CDR3 covers 14 residues. The CDR3 is CASSETGRSTEAFF. As DNA, the CDR3 is TGTGCCAGCAGTGAGACAGGCCGAAGCACTGAAGCTTTCTTT.

This clone has only a few counts. In DNA form, the CDR3 reads TGTGCCAGCTCACTTGAAGGGGCTCGTGGCTACACCTTC. Translated, it gives CASSLEGARGYTF. The chain uses TRBV18 and TRBJ1-2, with D perhaps TRBD1 (5 bases). This CDR3 contains 13 residues. Germline V gene sequence: CDR1 KGHSH, CDR2 LQKENI. Trimming pared 4 bases from V and 7 bases from J, leaving 13 bases between.

The chain joins TRBV7-2 to TRBJ1-1; TRBD1 might be the D (5 bases). CDR3 length: 14 amino acids. Germline lookup yields CDR1 SGHTA and CDR2 FQGNSA. V gave up 5 bases and J gave up 2 bases, with 12 bases separating them. CDR3 region: CASSPQGVNTEAFF. In DNA form, the CDR3 reads TGTGCCAGCAGCCCGCAGGGTGTAAACACTGAAGCTTTCTTT.

The chain carries TRBV5-1 and TRBJ1-4; TRBD1 is a possible D gene (6 bases). V lost 4 bases and J lost 7, with 11 bases in between. The CDR3 runs to 13 residues. Germline values: CDR1 SGHRS, CDR2 YFSETQ. The CDR3 here is CASSQGHLEKLFF. CDR3 in DNA: TGCGCCAGCAGCCAGGGACACCTTGAAAAACTGTTTTTT.

This clone appeared a few times. The V gene is TRBV4-3, the J gene TRBJ2-3, with D maybe TRBD2 (7 bases). The CDR3 loop spans 15 amino acids. Germline loops: CDR1 LGHNA, CDR2 YSLEER. Trimming removed 4 bases at V and 5 bases at J, with 16 bases between. CDR3 sequence: CASSLLQGGEDTQYF. CDR3 coding DNA: TGCGCCAGCAGCCTTCTCCAAGGGGGGGAAGATACGCAGTATTTT.

J is TRBJ1-6 and V is TRBV13; 7 bases line up with TRBD1. V lost 5 bases, J lost 3 bases, and 7 bases stayed unmatched. Germline V gene data show CDR1 as PRHDT and CDR2 as FYEKMQ (reference sequence). This CDR3 has 16 amino acids. The CDR3 sequence: CASSTQGQSYNSPLHF. CDR3 in DNA: TGTGCCAGCAGCACCCAGGGACAGAGCTATAATTCACCCCTCCACTTT.

The rearrangement uses TRBV5-1 and TRBJ2-3; 7 bases map to TRBD2. The V and J ends lost 4 bases and 7 bases, in that order; junction bases with no gene match: 15. Germline V CDR1 and CDR2: SGHRS, YFSETQ. The CDR3 sequence is 16 residues long. The DNA for the CDR3 is TGCGCCAGCAGCCCGGCGGTGGGCCTCGGGGGGAATACGCAGTATTTT. Its translation is CASSPAVGLGGNTQYF.

The rearrangement uses TRBV11-2 and TRBJ2-3, with 9 bases lining up with TRBD2. The CDR3 length is 15 residues. Germline V CDR1 and CDR2: SGHAT, FQNNGV. V was clipped by 4 bases and J by 5 bases; unmatched bases: 7. CDR3: CASSWLAGGQDTQYF. DNA for the CDR3: TGTGCCAGCAGCTGGCTGGCGGGGGGGCAAGATACGCAGTATTTT.